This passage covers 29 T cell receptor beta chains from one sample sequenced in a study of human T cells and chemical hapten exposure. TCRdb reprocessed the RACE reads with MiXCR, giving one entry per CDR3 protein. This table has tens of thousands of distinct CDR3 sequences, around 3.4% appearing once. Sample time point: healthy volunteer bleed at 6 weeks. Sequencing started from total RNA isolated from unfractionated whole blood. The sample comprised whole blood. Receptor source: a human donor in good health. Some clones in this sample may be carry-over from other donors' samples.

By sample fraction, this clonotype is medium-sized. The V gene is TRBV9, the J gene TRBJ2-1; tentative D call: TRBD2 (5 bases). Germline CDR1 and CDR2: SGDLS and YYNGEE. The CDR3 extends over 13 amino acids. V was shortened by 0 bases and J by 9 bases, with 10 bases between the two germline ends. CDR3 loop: CASSVVLGGEQFF. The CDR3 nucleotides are TGTGCCAGCAGCGTAGTACTTGGAGGTGAGCAGTTCTTC.

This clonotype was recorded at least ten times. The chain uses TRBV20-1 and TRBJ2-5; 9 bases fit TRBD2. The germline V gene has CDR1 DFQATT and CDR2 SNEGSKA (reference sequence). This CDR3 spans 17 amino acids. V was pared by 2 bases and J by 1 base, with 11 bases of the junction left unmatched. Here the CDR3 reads CSARLGGAGGSQETQYF. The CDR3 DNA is TGCAGTGCTAGACTGGGAGGAGCGGGAGGTAGCCAAGAGACCCAGTACTTC.

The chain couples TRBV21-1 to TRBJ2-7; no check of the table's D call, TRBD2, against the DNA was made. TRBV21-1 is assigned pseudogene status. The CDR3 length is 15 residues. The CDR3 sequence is CASSRRLAGLCEQYF. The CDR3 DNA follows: TGTGCCAGCAGCCGGCGACTAGCGGGACTCTGCGAGCAGTACTTC.

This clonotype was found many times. The CDR3 DNA reads TGTGCCAGCAGCTTTGGAGGACATGAGCAGTTCTTC. Its translation is CASSFGGHEQFF. The J gene is TRBJ2-1, the V gene TRBV7-6; a weak D match, TRBD2 (5 bases). V lost 3 bases and J lost 8, with 8 bases in between. Germline CDR1 SGHVS, CDR2 FNYEAQ. CDR3 length equals 12 residues.

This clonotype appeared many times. CDR3: CASTVIGGQTGELFF. CDR3 coding DNA: TGTGCCAGCACCGTGATAGGGGGGCAAACCGGGGAGCTGTTTTTT. The genes are TRBV7-9 and TRBJ2-2; D is tentatively TRBD1 or TRBD2 (6 bases each). The germline V gene has CDR1 SEHNR and CDR2 FQNEAQ (reference sequence). The CDR3 covers 15 residues. With 7 bases removed from V and 5 bases from J, the gap between germline ends came to 17 bases.

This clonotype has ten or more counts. The CDR3 spells CASNKVGGVGGNPTLGNTIYF. CDR3 sequence (DNA): TGTGCCAGCAATAAAGTGGGGGGGGTAGGCGGAAACCCGACTCTAGGAAACACCATATATTTT. The rearrangement links TRBV2 to TRBJ1-3, with D tentatively TRBD1 (5 bases). CDR3 length: 21 residues. Germline V gene lookup returns CDR1 SNHLY and CDR2 FYNNEI. Trimming took off 7 bases at V and 4 bases at J, with 35 bases between the two ends.

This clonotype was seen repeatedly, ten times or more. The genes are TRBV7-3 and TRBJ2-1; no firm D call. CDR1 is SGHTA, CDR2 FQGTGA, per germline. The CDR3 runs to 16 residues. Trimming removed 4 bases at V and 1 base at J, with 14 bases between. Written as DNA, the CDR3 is TGTGCCAGCAGCTCCCTTAGTCGGATTTCCTACAATGAGCAGTTCTTC. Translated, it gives CASSSLSRISYNEQFF. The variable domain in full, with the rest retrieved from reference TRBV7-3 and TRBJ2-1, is GAGVSQTPSNKVTEKGKYVELRCDPISGHTALYWYRQSLGQGPEFLIYFQGTGAADDSGLPNDRFFAVRPEGSVSTLKIQRTERGDSAVYLCASSSLSRISYNEQFFGPGTRLTVL.

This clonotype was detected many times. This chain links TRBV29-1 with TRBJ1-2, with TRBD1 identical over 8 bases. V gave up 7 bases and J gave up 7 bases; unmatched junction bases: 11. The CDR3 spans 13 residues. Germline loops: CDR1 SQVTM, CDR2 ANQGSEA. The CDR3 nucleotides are TGCAGCGCCGATGGACAGGGATCGGGTGGCTACACCTTC. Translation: CSADGQGSGGYTF.

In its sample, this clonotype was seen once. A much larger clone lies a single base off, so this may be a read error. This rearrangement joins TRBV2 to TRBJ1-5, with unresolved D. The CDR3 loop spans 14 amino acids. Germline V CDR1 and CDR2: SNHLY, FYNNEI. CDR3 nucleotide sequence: TGTGACAGCGAAGAATCGCAGGCGGCTCAGCCCCAGCATTTT. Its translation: CDSEESQAAQPQHF.

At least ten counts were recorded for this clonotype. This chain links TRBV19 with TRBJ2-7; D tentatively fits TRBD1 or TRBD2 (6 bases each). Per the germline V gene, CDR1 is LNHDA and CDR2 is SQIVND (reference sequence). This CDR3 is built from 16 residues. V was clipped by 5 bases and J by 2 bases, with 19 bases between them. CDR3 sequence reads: CASSASLARGAYEQYF. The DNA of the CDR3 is TGTGCCAGTAGTGCCAGCCTAGCGAGGGGGGCCTACGAGCAGTACTTC.

The CDR3 reads CASSLGQNTEAFF. The CDR3 DNA follows: TGTGCCAGCAGCTTAGGGCAAAACACTGAAGCTTTCTTT. The chain links TRBV7-2 to TRBJ1-1; D ambiguous. Germline CDR1 and CDR2: SGHTA and FQGNSA. V dropped 1 base and J dropped 2 bases, with 5 bases sitting between them. The CDR3 has 13 amino acids.

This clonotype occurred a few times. CDR3 sequence (DNA): TGTGCCAGCAGCTCCAGCGTAGCGGGAGGGAGGTATGAGCAGTTCTTC. Amino acids: CASSSSVAGGRYEQFF. The chain links TRBV7-8 to TRBJ2-1, with 11 bases matching TRBD2. The germline gives CDR1 SGHVS, CDR2 FQNEAQ. The CDR3 is 16 amino acids. V dropped 4 bases and J dropped 8; count of bases not matched to a gene: 10.

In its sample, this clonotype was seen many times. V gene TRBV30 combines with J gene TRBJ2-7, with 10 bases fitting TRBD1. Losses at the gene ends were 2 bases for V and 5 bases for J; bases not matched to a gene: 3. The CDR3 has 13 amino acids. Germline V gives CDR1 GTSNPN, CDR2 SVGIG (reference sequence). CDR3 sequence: CAWSRDRGNEQYF. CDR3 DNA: TGTGCCTGGAGTCGGGACAGGGGTAACGAGCAGTACTTC.

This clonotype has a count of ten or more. The chain's CDR3 is CASSLGSSIVNTEAFF. For the CDR3, the DNA is TGCGCCAGCAGCTTGGGATCATCTATAGTGAACACTGAAGCTTTCTTT. The V gene is TRBV5-1, the J gene TRBJ1-1; D gene ambiguous. Germline CDR1 and CDR2: SGHRS and YFSETQ. The CDR3 runs 16 residues. The ends were cut back, 0 bases at V and 0 bases at J, with 12 bases in the middle. Based on the CDR3 plus reference TRBV5-1 and TRBJ1-1, the full variable domain is KAGVTQTPRYLIKTRGQQVTLSCSPISGHRSVSWYQQTPGQGLQFLFEYFSETQRNKGNFPGRFSGRQFSNSRSEMNVSTLELGDSALYLCASSLGSSIVNTEAFFGQGTRLTVV.

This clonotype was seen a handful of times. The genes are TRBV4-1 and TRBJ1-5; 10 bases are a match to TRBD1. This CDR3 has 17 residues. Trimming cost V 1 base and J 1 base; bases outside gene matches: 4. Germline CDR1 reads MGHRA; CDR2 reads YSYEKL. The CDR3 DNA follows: TGCGCCAGCAGCCAAGGAAGACAGGGGGCGAGCAATCAGCCCCAGCATTTT. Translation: CASSQGRQGASNQPQHF.

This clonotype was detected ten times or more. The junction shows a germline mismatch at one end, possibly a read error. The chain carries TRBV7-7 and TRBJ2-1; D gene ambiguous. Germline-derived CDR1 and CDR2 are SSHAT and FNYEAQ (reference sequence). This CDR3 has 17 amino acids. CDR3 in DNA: TGTGCTAGCAGCCCGGCCGCCCCTCCCAGTACCTACAATGAGCAGTTCTTC. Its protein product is CASSPAAPPSTYNEQFF.

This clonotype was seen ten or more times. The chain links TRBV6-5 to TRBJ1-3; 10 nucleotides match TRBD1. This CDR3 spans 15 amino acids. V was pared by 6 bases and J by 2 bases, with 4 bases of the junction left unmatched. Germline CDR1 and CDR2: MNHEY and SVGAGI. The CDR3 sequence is CASRSGQGAGNTIYF. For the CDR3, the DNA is TGTGCCAGCAGGAGTGGACAGGGGGCTGGAAACACCATATATTTT.

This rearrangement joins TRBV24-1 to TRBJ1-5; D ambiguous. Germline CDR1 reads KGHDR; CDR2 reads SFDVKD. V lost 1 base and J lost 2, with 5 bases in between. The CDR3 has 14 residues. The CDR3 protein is CATSDFLRNQPQHF. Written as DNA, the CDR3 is TGTGCCACCAGTGATTTTCTCCGCAATCAGCCCCAGCATTTT.

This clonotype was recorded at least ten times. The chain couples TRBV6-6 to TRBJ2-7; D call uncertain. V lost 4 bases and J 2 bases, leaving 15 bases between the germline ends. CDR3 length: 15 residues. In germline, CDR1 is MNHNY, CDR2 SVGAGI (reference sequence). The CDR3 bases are TGTGCCAGCAGTTCCGGGCCTTACACCCCCTACGAGCAGTACTTC. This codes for CASSSGPYTPYEQYF.

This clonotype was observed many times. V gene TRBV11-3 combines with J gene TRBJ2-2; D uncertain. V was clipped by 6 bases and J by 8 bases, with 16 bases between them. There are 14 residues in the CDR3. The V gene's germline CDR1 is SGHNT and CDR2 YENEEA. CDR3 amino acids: CASSRPSDLGELFF. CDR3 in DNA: TGTGCCAGCAGTCGTCCGTCTGATTTGGGGGAGCTGTTTTTT. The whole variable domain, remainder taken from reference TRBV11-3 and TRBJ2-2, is EAGVVQSPRYKIIEKKQPVAFWCNPISGHNTLYWYLQNLGQGPELLIRYENEEAVDDSQLPKDRFSAERLKGVDSTLKIQPAELGDSAVYLCASSRPSDLGELFFGEGSRLTVL.

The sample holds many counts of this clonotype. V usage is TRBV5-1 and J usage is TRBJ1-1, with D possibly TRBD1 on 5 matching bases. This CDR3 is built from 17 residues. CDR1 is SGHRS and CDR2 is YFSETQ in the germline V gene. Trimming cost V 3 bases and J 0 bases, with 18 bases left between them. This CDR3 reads CASSSDVWGDMNTEAFF. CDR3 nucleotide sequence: TGCGCCAGCAGCTCCGATGTTTGGGGGGATATGAACACTGAAGCTTTCTTT.

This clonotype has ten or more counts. The CDR3 DNA sequence: TGTGCCAGCACCAGGGTTAGCTCCTACGAGCAGTACTTC. This translates into CASTRVSSYEQYF. The chain carries TRBV28 and TRBJ2-7; possible D gene TRBD1, 5 bases. Germline values: CDR1 MDHEN, CDR2 SYDVKM. This CDR3 contains 13 residues. V lost 7 bases, J lost 0 bases, and 10 bases lay in between.

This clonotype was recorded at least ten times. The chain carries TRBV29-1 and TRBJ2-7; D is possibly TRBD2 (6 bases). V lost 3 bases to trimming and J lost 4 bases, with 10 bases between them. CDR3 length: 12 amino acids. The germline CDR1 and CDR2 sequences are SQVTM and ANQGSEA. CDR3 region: CSVEAGPYEQYF. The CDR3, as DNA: TGCAGCGTTGAGGCGGGGCCATACGAGCAGTACTTC.

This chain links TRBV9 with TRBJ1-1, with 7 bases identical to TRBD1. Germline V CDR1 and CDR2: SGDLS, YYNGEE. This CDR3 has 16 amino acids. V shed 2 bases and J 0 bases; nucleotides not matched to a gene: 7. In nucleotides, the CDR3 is TGTGCCAGCAGCGTCGCTGACAGGGACTTGAACACTGAAGCTTTCTTT. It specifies CASSVADRDLNTEAFF.

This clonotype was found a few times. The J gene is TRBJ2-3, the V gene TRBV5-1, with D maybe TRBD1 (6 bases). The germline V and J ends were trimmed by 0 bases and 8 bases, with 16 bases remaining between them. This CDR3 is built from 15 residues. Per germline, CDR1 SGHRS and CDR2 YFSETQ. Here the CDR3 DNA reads TGCGCCAGCAGCTTGGATCAGGGGACCTTGGGTACGCAGTATTTT. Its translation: CASSLDQGTLGTQYF.

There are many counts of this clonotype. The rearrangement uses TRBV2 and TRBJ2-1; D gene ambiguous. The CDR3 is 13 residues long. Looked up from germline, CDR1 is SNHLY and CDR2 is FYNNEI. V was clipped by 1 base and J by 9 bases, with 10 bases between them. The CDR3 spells CASSEGALGEQFF. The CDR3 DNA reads TGTGCCAGCAGTGAAGGCGCTCTGGGTGAGCAGTTCTTC.

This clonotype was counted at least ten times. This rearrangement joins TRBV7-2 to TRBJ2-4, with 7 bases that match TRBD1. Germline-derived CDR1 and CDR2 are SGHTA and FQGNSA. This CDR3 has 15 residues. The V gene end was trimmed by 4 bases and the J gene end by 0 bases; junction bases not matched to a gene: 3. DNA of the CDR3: TGTGCCAGCAGCTCTCAGGGGGTAGCCAAAAACATTCAGTACTTC. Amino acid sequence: CASSSQGVAKNIQYF.

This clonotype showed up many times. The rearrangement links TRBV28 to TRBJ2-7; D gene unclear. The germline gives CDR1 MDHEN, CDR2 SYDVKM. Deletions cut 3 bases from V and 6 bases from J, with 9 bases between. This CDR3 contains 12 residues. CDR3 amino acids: CASSLARLEQYF. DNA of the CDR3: TGTGCCAGCAGTTTGGCCAGGCTCGAGCAGTACTTC.

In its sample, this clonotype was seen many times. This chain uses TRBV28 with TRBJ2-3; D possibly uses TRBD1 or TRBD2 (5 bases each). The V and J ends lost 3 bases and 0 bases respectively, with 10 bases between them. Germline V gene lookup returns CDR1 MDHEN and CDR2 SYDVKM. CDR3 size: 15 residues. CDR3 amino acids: CASSFGDRSTDTQYF. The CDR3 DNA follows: TGTGCCAGCAGTTTCGGGGACCGTAGCACAGATACGCAGTATTTT.